This TCR beta chain stems from a study of radiation and T cells in renal cell carcinoma. Overall study findings and caveats: In blood, top tumor clones expanded by 2 weeks, shrinking by 4.

V lost 5 bases and J lost 6, with 16 bases in between. The CDR3 runs to 13 residues. CDR1 is GTSNPN and CDR2 is SVGIG in the germline V gene (reference sequence). Using immunoSEQ multiplex PCR, the repertoire was profiled, and TCRdb retains in-frame clones only, with some absent. The repertoire holds around 64,000 clones, with 70% to 80% as singletons. This clone occurred a few times. Antigen unknown. This sample's time point: blood 4 weeks post-SBRT, at nephrectomy. As to treatment: 15 Gy SBRT to primary tumor, nephrectomy 4 weeks later. Nephrectomy followed 15 Gy stereotactic body radiation by 4 weeks. After SBRT, blood was collected at 2 and 4 weeks, plus baseline. Clear cell pathology was present in this patient's renal cell carcinoma.

The V call is TRBV30, the J call TRBJ1-1; D remains unclear. The sequence came from a man in his 60s with renal cell carcinoma. This sample comprised blood, obtained from a patient whose treatment included radiotherapy and nephrectomy. The CDR3 sequence: CAWQQSHGSEAFF. Here the CDR3 DNA reads TGTGCCTGGCAGCAGAGCCATGGGTCTGAAGCTTTCTTT.